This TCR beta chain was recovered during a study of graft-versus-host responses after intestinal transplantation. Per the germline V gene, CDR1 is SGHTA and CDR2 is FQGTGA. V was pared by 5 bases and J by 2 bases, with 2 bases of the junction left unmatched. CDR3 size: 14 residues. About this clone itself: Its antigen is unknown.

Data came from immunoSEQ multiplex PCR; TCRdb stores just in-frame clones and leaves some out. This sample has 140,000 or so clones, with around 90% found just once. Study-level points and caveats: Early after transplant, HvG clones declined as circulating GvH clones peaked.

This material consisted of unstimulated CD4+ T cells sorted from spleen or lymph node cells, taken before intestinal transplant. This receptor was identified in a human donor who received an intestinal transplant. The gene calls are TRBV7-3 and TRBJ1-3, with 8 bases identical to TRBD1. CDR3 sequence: CASSPGQAGNTIYF. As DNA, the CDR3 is TGTGCCAGCAGCCCGGGACAGGCTGGAAACACCATATATTTT.